This entry concerns a single TCR beta chain. No antigen is known for it. PCR involved 60 Vbeta and 13 Jbeta primers. Data came from immunoSEQ multiplex PCR; TCRdb stores just in-frame clones and leaves some out. Here the sample spans 85,000 to 120,000 clones, approximately 87% being singletons. This record comes from a study of cytomegalovirus exposure and HLA in healthy donors. Looking at the study overall: For the 300 to 400 genotyped donors, about 81% fell within the Caucasian-associated ancestry cluster. Study results and caveats: Prior analysis indicated that the majority of TCR beta V segments exhibited productivity approximately 90% or approximately 30% of the time.

The CDR3 runs to 14 residues. From germline, CDR1 is ENHRY and CDR2 SYGVKD. V was cut by 3 bases and J by 8 bases, with 14 bases left in between. The sequenced sample consisted of PBMCs. The sequence came from a middle-aged man in good health and CMV-seronegative. The chain couples TRBV10-3 to TRBJ2-1, with D hard to call. As DNA, the CDR3 is TGTGCCATCAGTGACGGAGTTGAGCGTGATGAGCAGTTCTTC. It is translated as CAISDGVERDEQFF.